This T cell receptor (beta chain) is from a study of blood T cell repertoires in COVID-19. J gave up 4 bases and V 3 bases, and 5 bases lay outside the gene matches. The CDR3 has 15 residues. From germline, CDR1 is LNHDA and CDR2 SQIVND (reference sequence). As handled by the study authors: Reference gene primer amplification gave nucleated cell count estimates. TCRdb keeps only in-frame clones here, not all; method: immunoSEQ multiplex PCR. V, J and clone size derive from that table, while D and trimming were established from the DNA sequence. The sample has around 250,000 clones, 70% to 90% seen once.

This TCR was sampled from a man between 60 and 70 years old with acute or convalescent COVID-19. V usage is TRBV19 and J usage is TRBJ1-4; 7 bases fit TRBD1. Sequenced input: peripheral blood. The CDR3 DNA sequence: TGTGCCAGTAGTATGTGGGGGACAGTTAATGAAAAACTGTTTTTT. Encoded protein: CASSMWGTVNEKLFF.